This entry concerns a single TCR beta chain. The antigen this receptor binds is unknown. No base quality information exists; no much larger clone differs at one position. This entry comes from a study of blood T cell repertoires in COVID-19 (dated by TCRdb to between 2020 and 2021). Regarding the research as a whole: Samples covering the acute and convalescent phases of COVID-19 were provided by collaborators in the United States, Italy and Spain. The prospective study material was composed of cDNA or gDNA derived from T cells, B-cell-depleted T cells, or PBMCs. Samples came from the ongoing ImmuneRACE study (first 160 participants) plus 1,254 subjects from 6 global collaborators. The repertoires were released in a freely available public database meant as a resource for research on the immune response to SARS-CoV-2. The dataset comprised deeply sampled blood TCRbeta repertoires from subjects exposed to, actively infected with, or recovered from COVID-19. Where available, HLA class I and class II types were taken from metadata supplied by the sample provider and were not determined by assay-based typing. The sample metadata nearly always contained a de-identified subject ID, COVID-19 status, age in years and sex. The study at large found these results: How much clinical and demographic metadata was included differed by source and by participant, and the metadata was provided uncurated.

TCRbeta CDR3 regions were amplified from genomic DNA by means of the immunoSEQ Assay, a bias-controlled multiplex PCR. Concerning the study's data processing: Nucleated cell counts per sample were estimated from amplification of reference gene primers within the assay. To quantify the absolute abundance of each unique TCRbeta CDR3 rearrangement, sequence reads were collapsed and filtered. For each sample, productive Simpson clonality was calculated by taking the square root of Simpson's diversity index across productive rearrangements. TCRdb mirrors the immuneACCESS table, restricted to in-frame sequences. Some clones are absent from its copies; in checked studies, under half trace to an unresolved V gene, and the reason for the others is unknown. D and trimming come from the DNA, and the V and J calls and clone size come from that table. The sample data list 150,000 to 200,000 clones, and roughly 80% of these were observed just once. Together, the top ten hold roughly 14% of the sample.

At one collaborating source in Seattle, patients were enrolled during active infection and were followed longitudinally through the course of disease. Collaborating institutions collected whole blood in K2EDTA tubes following their own protocols. For TCRbeta analysis, collaborators shipped samples in one of three forms: frozen whole blood, isolated PBMCs, or DNA extracted from either of those sample types. Looking up the germline V gene yields CDR1 LGHNT and CDR2 FRNRAP. The CDR3 runs 13 amino acids, cysteine and phenylalanine included. CDR3 DNA only is kept here, 39 bases in frame from base 1. V lost 1 base and J lost 10 bases; the stretch between them is 11 bases long.

Material: peripheral blood. The receptor was isolated from a woman between 65 and 79 years old with COVID-19, enrolled during active disease. The chain couples TRBV12-5 to TRBJ2-1; a tentative D call is TRBD1 (5 bases match). The CDR3 region: CASGLATGNEQFF. Here is the DNA: TGTGCTAGTGGTTTGGCCACAGGTAACGAGCAGTTCTTC.